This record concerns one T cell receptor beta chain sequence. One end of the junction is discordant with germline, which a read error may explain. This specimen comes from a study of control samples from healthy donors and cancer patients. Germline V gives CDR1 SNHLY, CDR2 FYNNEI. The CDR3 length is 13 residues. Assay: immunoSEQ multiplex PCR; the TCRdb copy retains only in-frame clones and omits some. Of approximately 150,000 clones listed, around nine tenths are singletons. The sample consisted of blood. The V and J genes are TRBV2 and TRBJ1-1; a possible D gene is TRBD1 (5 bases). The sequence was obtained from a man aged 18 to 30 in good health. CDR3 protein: CASREDRNTEAFF. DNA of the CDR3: TGTGCCAGCAGGGAAGACAGGAACACTGAAGCTTTCTTT.